These T cell receptor beta chains were read from a single sample in a study of shared clonotypes between healthy human individuals. Repertoires were generated with immunoSEQ multiplex PCR, while TCRdb's copy carries only in-frame clones and drops some. The sample lists about 1.5 million clones; 98% were seen once. Sequenced material: naive CD4+ T cells sorted from blood. Receptors originate from a man between 25 and 39 years old in good health. Both conserved end residues are part of each CDR3. The order of the fields is clone size, V gene, D gene, J gene, CDR3 DNA, CDR3 protein. D genes are given only for firm matches. A row's size may be missing; if present it is once, few, many or a size class.

clone size: -; V gene: TRBV7-8; D gene: -; J gene: TRBJ2-2; CDR3 DNA: TGTGCCAGCAGCTTAGGACGATCGAACACCGGGGAGCTGTTTTTT; CDR3 protein: CASSLGRSNTGELFF
clone size: -; V gene: TRBV4-3; D gene: -; J gene: TRBJ2-7; CDR3 DNA: TGCGCCAGCAGCCAAGATAACGGAAACGAGCAGTACTTC; CDR3 protein: CASSQDNGNEQYF
clone size: once; V gene: TRBV4-3; D gene: TRBD2; J gene: TRBJ2-3; CDR3 DNA: TGCGCCAGCAGACCGGGACTAGCGACCACAGATACGCAGTATTTT; CDR3 protein: CASRPGLATTDTQYF
clone size: -; V gene: TRBV7-8; D gene: -; J gene: TRBJ2-1; CDR3 DNA: TGTGCCAGCAGCCCGATCGGTAAGGGGCAGTTCTTC; CDR3 protein: CASSPIGKGQFF
clone size: -; V gene: TRBV5-4; D gene: TRBD2; J gene: TRBJ2-5; CDR3 DNA: TGTGCCAGCAGCCCGGGCGGGGGAGTGCGAGAGACCCAGTACTTC; CDR3 protein: CASSPGGGVRETQYF
clone size: -; V gene: TRBV18; D gene: -; J gene: TRBJ2-1; CDR3 DNA: TGTGCCAGCTCACAGGACCAGATAGGTTACAATGAGCAGTTCTTC; CDR3 protein: CASSQDQIGYNEQFF
clone size: -; V gene: TRBV11-2; D gene: -; J gene: TRBJ2-1; CDR3 DNA: TGTGCCAGCAGCGGAGACTCGTTCGGTGTCAATGAGCAGTTCTTC; CDR3 protein: CASSGDSFGVNEQFF
clone size: once; V gene: TRBV29-1; D gene: -; J gene: TRBJ1-1; CDR3 DNA: TGCAGCGTTGGTAGCAGACAAAACACTGAAGCTTTCTTT; CDR3 protein: CSVGSRQNTEAFF
clone size: -; V gene: TRBV19; D gene: TRBD2; J gene: TRBJ2-2; CDR3 DNA: TGTGCCAGTAGTATAGTTTTTGGGCTAGCGGGAGGAGCGAACACCGGGGAGCTGTTTTTT; CDR3 protein: CASSIVFGLAGGANTGELFF
clone size: -; V gene: TRBV5-1; D gene: TRBD2; J gene: TRBJ2-1; CDR3 DNA: TGCGCCAGCAGCTCCGGGACTAACTACAATGAGCAGTTCTTC; CDR3 protein: CASSSGTNYNEQFF
clone size: -; V gene: TRBV5-1; D gene: TRBD2; J gene: TRBJ2-2; CDR3 DNA: TGCGCCAGCAGCTCAGAAAGCGGGATGTACACCGGGGAGCTGTTTTTT; CDR3 protein: CASSSESGMYTGELFF
clone size: -; V gene: TRBV6-6; D gene: -; J gene: TRBJ2-7; CDR3 DNA: TGTGCCAGCAGTTATGACTATGCCGCCTACGAGCAGTACTTC; CDR3 protein: CASSYDYAAYEQYF
clone size: once; V gene: TRBV19; D gene: -; J gene: TRBJ1-3; CDR3 DNA: TGTGCCAGTGCCAAGACAGGAGCTGGAAACACCATATATTTT; CDR3 protein: CASAKTGAGNTIYF
clone size: -; V gene: TRBV10-1; D gene: TRBD2; J gene: TRBJ2-1; CDR3 DNA: TGCGCCAGCAGTGAAGGGCCAGCGGGAGGGCGGGATGAGCAGTTCTTC; CDR3 protein: CASSEGPAGGRDEQFF
clone size: -; V gene: TRBV7-2; D gene: -; J gene: TRBJ2-1; CDR3 DNA: TGTGCCAGCAGCCCAGGAAATGAGCAGTTCTTC; CDR3 protein: CASSPGNEQFF
clone size: -; V gene: TRBV4-1; D gene: -; J gene: TRBJ2-2; CDR3 DNA: TGCGCCAGCAGCCAACGAGAGGGGGAGAGGGAGCTGTTTTTT; CDR3 protein: CASSQREGERELFF
clone size: -; V gene: TRBV9; D gene: TRBD2; J gene: TRBJ2-7; CDR3 DNA: TGTGCCAGCAGCGTAGCTAGCGGGAACGACTACGAGCAGTACTTC; CDR3 protein: CASSVASGNDYEQYF
clone size: few; V gene: TRBV18; D gene: -; J gene: TRBJ2-2; CDR3 DNA: TGTGCCAGCGAGAACACCGGGGAGCTGTTTTTT; CDR3 protein: CASENTGELFF
clone size: -; V gene: TRBV28; D gene: TRBD1; J gene: TRBJ2-5; CDR3 DNA: TGTGCCAGCACCAGGGACAGACAAGAGACCCAGTACTTC; CDR3 protein: CASTRDRQETQYF
clone size: -; V gene: TRBV5-6; D gene: -; J gene: TRBJ1-3; CDR3 DNA: TGTGCCAGCAGCTTCGACGGGAACACCATATATTTT; CDR3 protein: CASSFDGNTIYF
clone size: -; V gene: TRBV19; D gene: TRBD2; J gene: TRBJ2-4; CDR3 DNA: TGTGCCAGTAGTATGGGACTACCACCCCTGGCCAAAAACATTCAGTACTTC; CDR3 protein: CASSMGLPPLAKNIQYF
clone size: -; V gene: TRBV7-9; D gene: -; J gene: TRBJ2-1; CDR3 DNA: TGTGCCAGCAGCCACTTGACAGGAACAAATGAGCAGTTCTTC; CDR3 protein: CASSHLTGTNEQFF
clone size: -; V gene: TRBV7-7; D gene: -; J gene: TRBJ2-4; CDR3 DNA: TGTGCCAGGGGAAGGGGAGCCAAAAACATTCAGTACTTC; CDR3 protein: CARGRGAKNIQYF
clone size: -; V gene: TRBV6-5; D gene: TRBD2; J gene: TRBJ2-1; CDR3 DNA: TGTGCCAGCAGTCCCCTAGCGGGGGCCTACAATGAGCAGTTCTTC; CDR3 protein: CASSPLAGAYNEQFF
clone size: -; V gene: TRBV7-8; D gene: -; J gene: TRBJ1-2; CDR3 DNA: TGTGCCAGCAGCTTAGGACCAGACAGGACTAACTATGGCTACACCTTC; CDR3 protein: CASSLGPDRTNYGYTF
clone size: -; V gene: TRBV28; D gene: -; J gene: TRBJ1-1; CDR3 DNA: TGTGCCAGCAGTGTTCACAGCTCCATGAACACTGAAGCTTTCTTT; CDR3 protein: CASSVHSSMNTEAFF
clone size: -; V gene: TRBV5-1; D gene: -; J gene: TRBJ2-3; CDR3 DNA: TGCGCCAGCAGACTGGCGGACACGAGAGCAGATACGCAGTATTTT; CDR3 protein: CASRLADTRADTQYF
clone size: -; V gene: TRBV7-9; D gene: -; J gene: TRBJ2-5; CDR3 DNA: TGTGCCAGCAGTTTCCAAGAGACCCAGTACTTC; CDR3 protein: CASSFQETQYF
clone size: -; V gene: TRBV5-5; D gene: -; J gene: TRBJ2-1; CDR3 DNA: TGTGCCAGCAGCCCCGCCCGGGGCAATGAGCAGTTCTTC; CDR3 protein: CASSPARGNEQFF
clone size: -; V gene: TRBV15; D gene: -; J gene: TRBJ1-5; CDR3 DNA: TGTGCCACCAGCAGAGATCAGGGGCAGCCCCAGCATTTT; CDR3 protein: CATSRDQGQPQHF
clone size: -; V gene: TRBV6-1; D gene: TRBD1; J gene: TRBJ2-7; CDR3 DNA: TGTGCCAGCACCTCCCGGGACAGGGCCCACGAGCAGTACTTC; CDR3 protein: CASTSRDRAHEQYF
clone size: -; V gene: TRBV27; D gene: TRBD1; J gene: TRBJ2-7; CDR3 DNA: TGTGCCAGCTCCCGGGACAGCTTCTACGAGCAGTACTTC; CDR3 protein: CASSRDSFYEQYF
clone size: -; V gene: TRBV28; D gene: -; J gene: TRBJ2-7; CDR3 DNA: TGTGCCAGCAGTCCCCCGGGCGGACTAAACTACGAGCAGTACTTC; CDR3 protein: CASSPPGGLNYEQYF
clone size: -; V gene: TRBV7-8; D gene: TRBD2; J gene: TRBJ2-3; CDR3 DNA: TGTGCCAGCAGCTTGGGAGGGTTCACAGATACGCAGTATTTT; CDR3 protein: CASSLGGFTDTQYF
clone size: -; V gene: TRBV9; D gene: -; J gene: TRBJ2-5; CDR3 DNA: TGTGCCAGCAGCGGCGAGGACAGCAGAAAAGCTTCCCAGTACTTC; CDR3 protein: CASSGEDSRKASQYF
clone size: -; V gene: TRBV5-6; D gene: -; J gene: TRBJ2-7; CDR3 DNA: TGTGCCAGCAGCTTGACCCCCGGACTTCCCTACGAGCAGTACTTC; CDR3 protein: CASSLTPGLPYEQYF
clone size: -; V gene: TRBV6-4; D gene: -; J gene: TRBJ2-3; CDR3 DNA: TGTGCCAGCAGTGACTCCTTAGCTTCAGATACGCAGTATTTT; CDR3 protein: CASSDSLASDTQYF
clone size: -; V gene: TRBV6-1; D gene: TRBD1; J gene: TRBJ2-1; CDR3 DNA: TGTGCCAGCAGTATGACCGGGACAGGGTACAATGAGCAGTTCTTC; CDR3 protein: CASSMTGTGYNEQFF
clone size: -; V gene: TRBV19; D gene: TRBD1; J gene: TRBJ2-7; CDR3 DNA: TGTGCCAGTAGTTCAGCGACAGGGTTATCGGAGCAGTACTTC; CDR3 protein: CASSSATGLSEQYF
clone size: -; V gene: TRBV2; D gene: -; J gene: TRBJ1-1; CDR3 DNA: TGTGCCAGCAGGCCGGGGCTGAACACTGAAGCTTTCTTT; CDR3 protein: CASRPGLNTEAFF
clone size: once; V gene: TRBV30; D gene: TRBD2; J gene: TRBJ2-2; CDR3 DNA: TGTGCCTTCAATAGCGGGAGGGGGGACACCGGGGAGCTGTTTTTT; CDR3 protein: CAFNSGRGDTGELFF
clone size: -; V gene: TRBV28; D gene: TRBD2; J gene: TRBJ2-7; CDR3 DNA: TGTGCCAGCAGTTTAGCGGGAGTCAGTGGCGAGCAGTACTTC; CDR3 protein: CASSLAGVSGEQYF
clone size: -; V gene: TRBV28; D gene: -; J gene: TRBJ2-3; CDR3 DNA: TGTGCCAGCAGTTGGGGCACAGATACGCAGTATTTT; CDR3 protein: CASSWGTDTQYF
clone size: -; V gene: TRBV29-1; D gene: -; J gene: TRBJ2-7; CDR3 DNA: TGCAGCGTTGCACCCACAGGGAACGAGCAGTACTTC; CDR3 protein: CSVAPTGNEQYF
clone size: once; V gene: TRBV7-8; D gene: TRBD2; J gene: TRBJ2-1; CDR3 DNA: TGTGCCAGCAGCTTAGCCGGGACTAGACGGAATGAGCAGTTCTTC; CDR3 protein: CASSLAGTRRNEQFF
clone size: -; V gene: TRBV7-6; D gene: -; J gene: TRBJ2-1; CDR3 DNA: TGTGCCAGCAGTTCCCTCAACCAAGACAATGAGCAGTTCTTC; CDR3 protein: CASSSLNQDNEQFF
clone size: -; V gene: TRBV27; D gene: -; J gene: TRBJ1-1; CDR3 DNA: TGTGCCAGCAGTCCGAGGGGAGGGACTGAAGCTTTCTTT; CDR3 protein: CASSPRGGTEAFF
clone size: -; V gene: TRBV15; D gene: -; J gene: TRBJ2-1; CDR3 DNA: TGTGCCACCAGCAGAGATCGGTACAATGAGCAGTTCTTC; CDR3 protein: CATSRDRYNEQFF
clone size: -; V gene: TRBV7-9; D gene: -; J gene: TRBJ1-2; CDR3 DNA: TGTGCCAGCAGCCGGGACCCAAACTATGGCTACACCTTC; CDR3 protein: CASSRDPNYGYTF
clone size: once; V gene: TRBV19; D gene: -; J gene: TRBJ1-1; CDR3 DNA: TGTGCCAGTAGTATAAAGGTTGGGGGCACTGAAGCTTTCTTT; CDR3 protein: CASSIKVGGTEAFF
clone size: -; V gene: TRBV7-8; D gene: -; J gene: TRBJ1-5; CDR3 DNA: TGTGCCAGCAGCTTATCCTTCGCAGGGGATTCCTTTAATCAGCCCCAGCATTTT; CDR3 protein: CASSLSFAGDSFNQPQHF
clone size: -; V gene: TRBV4-3; D gene: -; J gene: TRBJ2-2; CDR3 DNA: TGCGCCAGCAGCACAACCAGGACGGCGAAGGGGACCGGGGAGCTGTTTTTT; CDR3 protein: CASSTTRTAKGTGELFF